This T cell receptor (beta chain) appears in the sequencing data of a study of a mutant IDH1 vaccine in newly diagnosed glioma. Germline loops: CDR1 MNHNS, CDR2 SASEGT. The CDR3 spans 12 residues. As concerns this clone: The target antigen is unknown. The junction shows a germline mismatch at one end, possibly a read error.

Time point here: week 23, last vaccination. Vaccine doses each comprised 300 ug of mutant IDH1 20-mer peptide, with topical imiquimod. Only in-frame clones appear in the TCRdb table, and some are missing; sequencing was by immunoSEQ multiplex PCR. The sample contains tens of thousands of clones, over 80% of which appear only once. Here the sequenced sample was PBMCs, taken from a glioma patient whose treatment included an IDH1 peptide vaccine. The V call is TRBV6-1, the J call TRBJ2-7; 7 bases are a match to TRBD1. This clonotype originated in a middle-aged man with glioma. The CDR3 here is CASSEARTGAEF. The CDR3 nucleotides read TGTGCCAGCAGTGAAGCTAGAACAGGGGCCGAGTTC.